These T cell receptor beta chains were read from a single sample in a study of Ad26.COV2.S vaccination and SARS-CoV-2 variants. The protocol was immunoSEQ multiplex PCR, while the TCRdb copy is restricted to in-frame clones and leaves out a portion. The data show about 350,000 clones, with about 88% seen just once and roughly 6% held by the top ten. The sample here was peripheral blood, taken in a trial of Ad26.COV2.S vaccine versus placebo. Source of these receptors: a person between 18 and 65 years old who received the Ad26.COV2.S COVID-19 vaccine or a placebo. The CDR3 runs from the conserved cysteine through the conserved F or W. Each record gives: V gene, clone size, J gene, CDR3 length, D gene, CDR3 protein, CDR3 DNA. A D gene is named only where the DNA matches it firmly. Where a row states a size, it is once, few, many or the class of an expanded clone; other rows omit it.

>TRBV19|.|TRBJ2-6|14|.
CASISFSGANVLTF
TGTGCCAGTATCAGCTTCTCTGGGGCCAACGTCCTGACTTTC
>TRBV29-1|.|TRBJ1-1|12|.
CSAQGWSLPAFF
TGCAGCGCTCAGGGTTGGTCTCTCCCAGCTTTCTTT
>TRBV30|.|TRBJ2-7|13|.
CAWSERVSYEQYF
TGTGCCTGGAGTGAGAGGGTATCCTACGAGCAGTACTTC
>TRBV18|.|TRBJ1-2|15|.
CASSPVPFREQGYTF
TGTGCCAGCTCCCCCGTCCCGTTCCGCGAGCAGGGCTACACCTTC
>TRBV5-1|.|TRBJ1-4|14|.
CASSFTSGIEKLFF
TGCGCCAGCAGCTTTACGTCGGGGATTGAAAAACTGTTTTTT
>TRBV24-1|.|TRBJ2-2|14|.
CATIWGPNTGELFF
TGTGCCACCATATGGGGGCCGAACACCGGGGAGCTGTTTTTT
>TRBV7-3|.|TRBJ1-2|15|.
CASSPMGGNNYGYTF
TGTGCCAGCAGCCCCATGGGAGGGAATAACTATGGCTACACCTTC
>TRBV7-3|.|TRBJ2-2|19|.
CASSSLRGVGTLNTGELFF
TGTGCCAGCAGCTCCCTCAGGGGGGTTGGGACCCTGAACACCGGGGAGCTGTTTTTT
>TRBV4-1|.|TRBJ2-7|16|.
CASSQDNTGSSYEQYF
TGCGCCAGCAGCCAAGATAATACAGGGAGCTCCTACGAGCAGTACTTC
>TRBV6-1|.|TRBJ2-1|16|TRBD2
CASRQAGASSYNEQFF
TGTGCCAGCCGTCAAGCGGGAGCCAGCTCCTACAATGAGCAGTTCTTC
>TRBV30|.|TRBJ1-2|15|.
CAWSVRAETVYGYTF
TGTGCCTGGAGTGTACGGGCCGAGACCGTTTATGGCTACACCTTC
>TRBV11-3|few|TRBJ2-3|16|TRBD2
CASSRGTSGNTDTQYF
TGTGCCAGCAGCCGTGGGACTAGCGGGAACACAGATACGCAGTATTTT
>TRBV7-6|.|TRBJ2-3|15|.
CASSLDAKYTDTQYF
TGTGCCAGCAGCTTAGATGCGAAATACACAGATACGCAGTATTTT
>TRBV9|.|TRBJ2-5|15|TRBD1
CASSSGQGAFETQYF
TGTGCCAGCAGCTCCGGACAGGGGGCATTTGAGACCCAGTACTTC
>TRBV9|once|TRBJ1-4|15|.
CASSVGGATNEKLFF
TGTGCCAGCAGCGTAGGCGGCGCAACTAATGAAAAACTGTTTTTT
>TRBV11-2|.|TRBJ1-2|15|.
CASSLEYTANYGYTF
TGTGCCAGCAGCTTAGAGTACACGGCTAACTATGGCTACACCTTC
>TRBV21-1|.|TRBJ2-1|11|.
CASSVGNEQFF
TGTGCCAGCAGTGTGGGCAATGAGCAGTTCTTC
>TRBV4-1|.|TRBJ1-1|14|.
CASSHPGLGAEAFF
TGCGCCAGCAGCCATCCGGGCCTTGGCGCTGAAGCTTTCTTT
>TRBV9|once|TRBJ1-1|15|TRBD1
CASSPQGTLNTEAFF
TGTGCCAGCAGCCCACAGGGGACTTTGAACACTGAAGCTTTCTTT
>TRBV5-1|.|TRBJ2-1|17|TRBD2
CASSSGTSGGASNEQFF
TGCGCCAGCAGCTCCGGGACTAGCGGGGGGGCCTCGAATGAGCAGTTCTTC
>TRBV4-3|.|TRBJ2-1|17|TRBD2
CASSLRGLAGDNNEQFF
TGCGCCAGCAGCCTTAGGGGACTAGCGGGAGATAACAATGAGCAGTTCTTC
>TRBV4-1|once|TRBJ1-3|16|.
CASSQDGWGTGNTIYF
TGCGCCAGCAGCCAAGACGGATGGGGCACCGGAAACACCATATATTTT
>TRBV5-1|.|TRBJ1-4|15|.
CASSHRDLSNEKLFF
TGCGCCAGCAGCCATCGGGACTTGTCCAATGAAAAACTGTTTTTT
>TRBV3-1/TRBV3-2|.|TRBJ2-7|15|.
CASSQDFDVLYEQYF
TGTGCCAGCAGCCAAGATTTTGATGTTCTCTACGAGCAGTACTTC
>TRBV7-2|once|TRBJ1-2|13|.
CASSPLSLYGYTF
TGTGCCAGCAGCCCTTTGTCTCTGTATGGCTACACCTTC
>TRBV7-3|.|TRBJ2-7|14|.
CASSSQGGGYEQYF
TGTGCCAGCAGCTCGCAAGGGGGAGGATACGAGCAGTACTTC
>TRBV7-2|.|TRBJ2-3|14|.
CASSLDGPKDTQYF
TGTGCCAGCAGCTTAGATGGGCCTAAAGATACGCAGTATTTT
>TRBV27|.|TRBJ2-7|11|TRBD1
CASRRTGFEYF
TGTGCCAGCAGGAGGACAGGTTTTGAGTACTTC
>TRBV5-1|.|TRBJ2-7|12|.
CASSLDLREQYF
TGCGCCAGCAGCCTGGACCTACGGGAGCAGTACTTC
>TRBV4-3|.|TRBJ2-2|19|TRBD1
CASSQDRAWGQLNTGELFF
TGCGCCAGCAGCCAAGATCGAGCCTGGGGACAGCTGAACACCGGGGAGCTGTTTTTT
>TRBV7-2|.|TRBJ2-5|19|.
CASSLAPAGGISLGETQYF
TGTGCCAGCAGCTTAGCCCCCGCAGGGGGGATCTCGTTGGGAGAGACCCAGTACTTC
>TRBV30|.|TRBJ2-7|12|.
CASSGLPYEQYF
TGTGCCTCGTCGGGACTCCCCTACGAGCAGTACTTC
>TRBV9|.|TRBJ1-6|15|.
CASSGGDGSNSPLHF
TGTGCCAGCAGCGGAGGGGATGGCAGTAATTCACCCCTCCACTTT
>TRBV9|.|TRBJ2-1|14|TRBD2
CASSVQAGDNEQFF
TGTGCCAGCAGCGTACAAGCGGGAGACAATGAGCAGTTCTTC
>TRBV13|.|TRBJ2-1|18|TRBD2
CASSNGRPGLAGYNEQFF
TGTGCCAGCAGTAACGGCAGGCCGGGACTAGCGGGGTACAATGAGCAGTTCTTC
>TRBV9|.|TRBJ1-6|16|.
CASSPSPSSYNSPLHF
TGTGCCAGCAGCCCAAGCCCGAGCTCCTATAATTCACCCCTCCACTTT
>TRBV4-3|.|TRBJ1-2|15|.
CASSQDRPANYGYTF
TGCGCCAGCAGCCAAGATCGGCCGGCTAACTATGGCTACACCTTC
>TRBV3-1/TRBV3-2|.|TRBJ1-1|14|.
CASSQRGQGSVAFF
TGTGCCAGCAGCCAACGTGGGCAGGGGAGTGTAGCTTTCTTT
>TRBV9|.|TRBJ1-3|15|TRBD1
CASSDPDRDANTIYF
TGTGCCAGCAGCGACCCGGACAGGGATGCAAACACCATATATTTT
>TRBV28|.|TRBJ2-2|18|TRBD2
CASKKGLAGSYYTGELFF
TGTGCCAGCAAAAAAGGGCTAGCGGGATCCTACTACACCGGGGAGCTGTTTTTT
>TRBV19|.|TRBJ1-4|14|.
CASSFREANEKLFF
TGTGCCAGTAGTTTCAGGGAGGCTAATGAAAAACTGTTTTTT
>TRBV30|.|TRBJ2-4|13|.
CARGGSFGDIQYF
TGTGCCCGCGGAGGGTCCTTCGGAGACATTCAGTACTTC
>TRBV3-1/TRBV3-2|.|TRBJ1-1|12|.
CASSLRDTEAFF
TGTGCCAGCAGCCTGAGGGACACTGAAGCTTTCTTT
>TRBV29-1|.|TRBJ1-2|12|.
CSVEDREDGYTF
TGCAGCGTTGAAGACAGGGAGGATGGCTACACCTTC
>TRBV10-1|.|TRBJ2-5|15|TRBD2
CASSEGRLARGTQYF
TGCGCCAGCAGTGAGGGGAGACTAGCCAGAGGGACCCAGTACTTC
>TRBV5-1|few|TRBJ2-2|14|TRBD1
CASSRQGADGELFF
TGCGCCAGCAGTCGACAGGGGGCTGACGGGGAGCTGTTTTTT
>TRBV19|.|TRBJ2-2|15|TRBD1
CASSIVAGGPGELFF
TGTGCCAGTAGTATAGTGGCAGGGGGCCCCGGGGAGCTGTTTTTT
>TRBV28|.|TRBJ2-3|18|TRBD2
CASSFSPEGPSGADTQYF
TGTGCCAGCAGTTTCAGCCCAGAGGGTCCTAGCGGGGCAGATACGCAGTATTTT
>TRBV4-1|.|TRBJ1-6|17|TRBD1
CASSQIGQVNYNSPLHF
TGCGCCAGCAGCCAGATCGGACAGGTCAACTATAATTCACCCCTCCACTTT
>TRBV4-2|.|TRBJ2-5|15|TRBD2
CASSQGRGGGQTQYF
TGTGCCAGCAGCCAAGGGCGGGGGGGCGGACAGACCCAGTACTTC
>TRBV5-1|once|TRBJ1-2|16|.
CASSLEGAGLSYGYTF
TGCGCCAGCAGCTTGGAAGGCGCGGGCCTATCCTATGGCTACACCTTC
>TRBV5-5|.|TRBJ2-5|14|.
CASSPRGTTETQYF
TGTGCCAGCAGTCCCAGGGGAACCACAGAGACCCAGTACTTC
>TRBV7-2|.|TRBJ2-2|17|.
CASSLAHLGATTGELFF
TGTGCCAGCAGCCTAGCGCACCTAGGGGCAACCACCGGGGAGCTGTTTTTT
>TRBV19|.|TRBJ1-2|15|TRBD1
CASSRQTGAGYGYTF
TGTGCCAGTAGTAGGCAGACAGGGGCTGGCTATGGCTACACCTTC
>TRBV5-1|.|TRBJ2-7|14|.
CASSFELGTYEQYF
TGCGCCAGCAGCTTCGAGTTGGGGACCTACGAGCAGTACTTC
>TRBV28|.|TRBJ2-2|14|TRBD1
CASRGTGGTGELFF
TGTGCCAGCAGAGGGACAGGGGGGACCGGGGAGCTGTTTTTT
>TRBV7-2|once|TRBJ1-1|14|.
CASSSSGGVTEAFF
TGTGCCAGCAGCTCCTCCGGGGGGGTCACTGAAGCTTTCTTT
>TRBV7-9|.|TRBJ1-2|14|.
CASSPPQGYYGYTF
TGTGCCAGCAGCCCCCCCCAGGGCTACTATGGCTACACCTTC